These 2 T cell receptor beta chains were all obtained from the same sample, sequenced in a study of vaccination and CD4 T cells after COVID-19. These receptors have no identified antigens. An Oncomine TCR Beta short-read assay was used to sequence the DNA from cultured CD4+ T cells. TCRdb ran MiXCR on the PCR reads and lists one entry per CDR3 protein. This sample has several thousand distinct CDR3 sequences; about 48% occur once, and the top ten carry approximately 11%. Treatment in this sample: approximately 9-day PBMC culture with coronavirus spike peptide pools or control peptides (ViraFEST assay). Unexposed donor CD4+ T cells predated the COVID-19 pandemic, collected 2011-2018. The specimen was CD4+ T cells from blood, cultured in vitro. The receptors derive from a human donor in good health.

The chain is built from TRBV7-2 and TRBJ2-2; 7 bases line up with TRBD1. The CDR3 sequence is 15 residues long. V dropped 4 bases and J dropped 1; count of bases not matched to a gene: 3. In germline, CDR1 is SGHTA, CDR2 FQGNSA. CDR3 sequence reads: CASSSGQVNTGELFF. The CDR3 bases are TGTGCCAGCAGCTCAGGACAGGTGAACACCGGGGAGCTGTTTTTT.

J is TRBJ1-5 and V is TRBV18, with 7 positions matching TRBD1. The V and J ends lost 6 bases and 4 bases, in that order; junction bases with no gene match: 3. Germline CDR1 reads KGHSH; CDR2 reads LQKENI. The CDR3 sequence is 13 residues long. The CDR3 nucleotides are TGTGCCAGCTCCGTGGACAGGAATCAGCCCCAGCATTTT. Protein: CASSVDRNQPQHF.